This record looks at one T cell receptor (beta chain) sequence and its context. What it binds is not known. The data originate from a study of graft-versus-host responses after intestinal transplantation. Overall study context: Uniformly, recipients were administered anti-thymocyte globulin induction with subsequent tacrolimus and steroids for around 3 years.

Sequencing was performed with immunoSEQ multiplex PCR; in TCRdb, only in-frame clones are kept and a portion is missing. Of over 85,000 clones in the sample, 85% to 95% were seen once. Germline values: CDR1 MNHEY, CDR2 SMNVEV (reference sequence). The CDR3 is made up of 12 amino acids. The chain combines TRBV27 with TRBJ2-5, with D possibly TRBD2 on 5 matching bases. The assigned J gene may be wrong: the sequence end matches TRBJ2-7 better. This TCR was recovered from a human donor who received an intestinal transplant. Sequenced here: unstimulated CD8+ T cells sorted from spleen or lymph node cells, sampled before intestinal transplant. This chain's CDR3 is CASSPNGDEQYF. CDR3 DNA: TGTGCCAGCAGCCCCAACGGGGACGAGCAGTACTTC.